The 21 T cell receptor beta chains below all came from one sample that was sequenced in a study of T cells in localized non-small cell lung cancer. TCRdb keeps only in-frame clones here, not all; method: immunoSEQ multiplex PCR. Of under 40,000 clones in the sample, about 85% were seen once. The sequenced sample was peripheral blood mononuclear cells, obtained before any cancer treatment. The source of these receptors is a man between 40 and 69 years old with stage III lung adenocarcinoma.

The chain has TRBV11-3 and TRBJ2-1; possible D gene TRBD1, 6 bases. Germline lookup yields CDR1 SGHNT and CDR2 YENEEA. V lost 4 bases and J 5 bases, leaving 18 bases between the germline ends. This CDR3 has 16 residues. The CDR3 loop reads CASSYEIQGLNNEQFF. For the CDR3, the DNA is TGTGCCAGCAGCTACGAGATTCAGGGGCTGAACAATGAGCAGTTCTTC. The full variable domain, in which reference TRBV11-3 and TRBJ2-1 provide the parts outside the CDR3, is EAGVVQSPRYKIIEKKQPVAFWCNPISGHNTLYWYLQNLGQGPELLIRYENEEAVDDSQLPKDRFSAERLKGVDSTLKIQPAELGDSAVYLCASSYEIQGLNNEQFFGPGTRLTVL.

The chain combines TRBV7-8 with TRBJ1-1; D is possibly TRBD1 (6 bases). Between the trimmed V and J ends, which lost 5 bases and 4 bases, there was a span of 14 bases. Germline CDR1 and CDR2: SGHVS and FQNEAQ. There are 14 residues in the CDR3. CDR3 coding DNA: TGTGCCAGCAGCCACCCCGGAGGGGGCACTGAAGCTTTCTTT. It translates to CASSHPGGGTEAFF.

The rearrangement joins TRBV15 to TRBJ2-7; D is unclear. Trimming removed 0 bases at V and 5 bases at J, with 14 bases between. Germline V gene lookup returns CDR1 LNHNV and CDR2 YYDKDF (reference sequence). The CDR3 spans 15 residues. CDR3 region: CATSRDRSLFHEQYF. CDR3 DNA sequence: TGTGCCACCAGCAGAGATCGGAGTCTTTTCCACGAGCAGTACTTC. Full variable domain (missing parts from reference TRBV15 and TRBJ2-7): DAMVIQNPRYQVTQFGKPVTLSCSQTLNHNVMYWYQQKSSQAPKLLFHYYDKDFNNEADTPDNFQSRRPNTSFCFLDIRSPGLGDTAMYLCATSRDRSLFHEQYFGPGTRLTVT.

V and J are TRBV10-3 and TRBJ2-1; D gene unclear. This CDR3 has 13 amino acids. Looked up from germline, CDR1 is ENHRY and CDR2 is SYGVKD. V dropped 0 bases and J dropped 10 bases, with 10 bases sitting between them. The DNA of the CDR3 is TGTGCCATCAGTGAGTCGTCGGTTGGAGAGCAGTTCTTC. Translated, it gives CAISESSVGEQFF.

The CDR3 loop is CASSPGGATNEKLFF. The CDR3 DNA sequence: TGCGCCAGCAGCCCGGGGGGGGCAACTAATGAAAAACTGTTTTTT. The V call is TRBV5-1, the J call TRBJ1-4; tentatively, D is TRBD1 (5 bases). This CDR3 is built from 15 residues. Germline V CDR1 and CDR2: SGHRS, YFSETQ. The germline V and J ends were trimmed by 4 bases and 0 bases, with 10 bases remaining between them. The full variable domain, rest sourced from reference TRBV5-1 and TRBJ1-4, is KAGVTQTPRYLIKTRGQQVTLSCSPISGHRSVSWYQQTPGQGLQFLFEYFSETQRNKGNFPGRFSGRQFSNSRSEMNVSTLELGDSALYLCASSPGGATNEKLFFGSGTQLSVL.

This clone was counted a few times. This chain joins TRBV7-2 and TRBJ1-6; 7 bases align to TRBD1. This CDR3 spans 16 amino acids. CDR1 SGHTA and CDR2 FQGNSA come from the germline V gene. After removal of 4 bases from V and 0 bases from J, the junction contained 3 bases not matched to a gene. CDR3 DNA sequence: TGTGCCAGCAGCTCGTGGGACAGCTCCTATAATTCACCCCTCCACTTT. This sequence encodes CASSSWDSSYNSPLHF.

The chain uses TRBV19 and TRBJ2-1, with 7 bases identical to TRBD1. CDR3 length equals 15 residues. The V and J ends lost 4 bases and 4 bases, in that order; junction bases with no gene match: 7. Germline CDR1 reads LNHDA; CDR2 reads SQIVND (reference sequence). The CDR3 protein is CASSTGQSVYNEQFF. The CDR3 nucleotides are TGTGCCAGTAGTACGGGACAGAGTGTTTACAATGAGCAGTTCTTC.

The chain combines TRBV7-2 with TRBJ2-5, with 8 positions matching TRBD1. Germline CDR1 is SGHTA and CDR2 is FQGNSA. The J segment lost 4 bases and the V segment lost 5 bases, leaving 6 bases of the junction unmatched. CDR3 length equals 14 residues. CDR3 sequence (DNA): TGTGCCAGCAGCCCCGACAGGGGCGTAGAGACCCAGTACTTC. It encodes CASSPDRGVETQYF.

The genes are TRBV18 and TRBJ1-1; the D gene is possibly TRBD1 (6 bases). Germline values: CDR1 KGHSH, CDR2 LQKENI. V lost 3 bases to trimming and J lost 7 bases, with 12 bases between them. The CDR3 contains 13 residues. The CDR3 coding sequence is TGTGCCAGCTCACCTCGGGGGGCAGGTGAAGCTTTCTTT. Amino acid sequence: CASSPRGAGEAFF.

The chain couples TRBV7-2 to TRBJ2-4, with 8 nucleotides matching TRBD1. Germline CDR1 reads SGHTA; CDR2 reads FQGNSA. V gave up 1 base and J gave up 6 bases; unmatched junction bases: 14. The CDR3 covers 18 residues. This CDR3 reads CASSLGQGAGIVGNIQYF. CDR3 in DNA: TGTGCCAGCAGCTTAGGGCAGGGGGCAGGTATCGTGGGAAACATTCAGTACTTC. Full variable domain (remainder filled in from reference TRBV7-2 and TRBJ2-4): GAGVSQSPSNKVTEKGKDVELRCDPISGHTALYWYRQSLGQGLEFLIYFQGNSAPDKSGLPSDRFSAERTGGSVSTLTIQRTQQEDSAVYLCASSLGQGAGIVGNIQYFGAGTRLSVL.

The chain couples TRBV4-3 to TRBJ1-5, with no clear D. This CDR3 is 13 amino acids long. The V gene's germline CDR1 is LGHNA and CDR2 YSLEER. V shed 1 base and J shed 3 bases, with 4 bases lying between them. The CDR3 bases are TGCGCCAGCAGCCAAGCTGTCAATCAGCCCCAGCATTTT. It specifies CASSQAVNQPQHF.

V is TRBV10-3 and J is TRBJ2-7; D is possibly TRBD1 (5 bases). Trimming left V 2 bases short and J 5 bases short, with 16 bases between. Germline CDR1 and CDR2: ENHRY and SYGVKD. This CDR3 spans 15 amino acids. DNA of the CDR3: TGTGCCATCAGTGAGGGGGCCGGTAAGGCGGACGAGCAGTACTTC. Translating it yields CAISEGAGKADEQYF.

This rearrangement joins TRBV15 to TRBJ2-3; 7 nucleotides align to TRBD1. This CDR3 is 15 amino acids long. V lost 3 bases to trimming and J lost 4 bases; unmatched junction nucleotides: 7. The germline V gene has CDR1 LNHNV and CDR2 YYDKDF (reference sequence). CDR3: CATSSLTGLADTQYF. The CDR3 region has the DNA TGTGCCACCAGCAGTTTGACAGGGCTCGCAGATACGCAGTATTTT.

This sequence joins TRBV15 and TRBJ2-7; D is unresolved. The CDR3 has 14 amino acids. Germline values: CDR1 LNHNV, CDR2 YYDKDF (reference sequence). Trimming pared 0 bases from V and 2 bases from J, leaving 8 bases between. CDR3 region: CATSRDTETYEQYF. The DNA of the CDR3 is TGTGCCACCAGCAGAGATACAGAAACCTACGAGCAGTACTTC.

The J gene is TRBJ2-1, the V gene TRBV7-3; 8 bases agree with TRBD1. Germline loops: CDR1 SGHTA, CDR2 FQGTGA. Trimming cost V 5 bases and J 5 bases; bases outside gene matches: 8. The CDR3 length is 15 residues. CDR3 sequence: CASSARTGRHNEQFF. The CDR3 coding sequence is TGTGCCAGCAGCGCAAGGACAGGGCGGCACAATGAGCAGTTCTTC.

The chain is built from TRBV19 and TRBJ2-4; 10 bases are shared with TRBD2. Trimming took 5 bases from V and 4 from J; bases not matched to a gene: 20. There are 20 residues in the CDR3. Per germline, CDR1 LNHDA and CDR2 SQIVND (reference sequence). CDR3 protein: CASSPLGPPSGGLVKNIQYF. CDR3 DNA sequence: TGTGCCAGTAGTCCCCTGGGTCCTCCTAGCGGGGGCCTTGTTAAAAACATTCAGTACTTC.

The chain recombines TRBV4-1 with TRBJ2-3; D is perhaps TRBD2 (5 bases). V was pared by 1 base and J by 3 bases, with 8 bases between. The CDR3 runs 14 residues. The germline V gene has CDR1 MGHRA and CDR2 YSYEKL. The CDR3 here is CASSQGLKTDTQYF. CDR3 DNA: TGCGCCAGCAGCCAAGGACTAAAAACAGATACGCAGTATTTT.

The chain couples TRBV5-5 to TRBJ2-3; D not resolved. Trimming stripped 4 bases from V and 0 bases from J, with 9 bases between. Germline V lookup: CDR1 SGHKS, CDR2 YYEKEE (reference sequence). The CDR3 runs to 14 residues. In DNA, the CDR3 is TGTGCCAGCAGCCTGTCCCATAGCACAGATACGCAGTATTTT. Translation: CASSLSHSTDTQYF.

This sequence joins TRBV5-5 and TRBJ1-4; 9 nucleotides agree with TRBD1. The CDR3 consists of 15 residues. The germline V gene has CDR1 SGHKS and CDR2 YYEKEE (reference sequence). The V and J ends lost 4 bases and 5 bases, in that order; junction bases with no gene match: 6. CDR3 protein: CASSPWTGANEKLFF. Written as DNA, the CDR3 is TGTGCCAGCAGCCCGTGGACAGGGGCGAATGAAAAACTGTTTTTT. Supplemented by reference TRBV5-5 and TRBJ1-4, the full variable domain reads DAGVTQSPTHLIKTRGQQVTLRCSPISGHKSVSWYQQVLGQGPQFIFQYYEKEERGRGNFPDRFSARQFPNYSSELNVNALLLGDSALYLCASSPWTGANEKLFFGSGTQLSVL.

This CDR3 reads CASSLGPSGGVSEQYF. The CDR3 DNA reads TGTGCCAGCAGCTTAGGCCCTAGCGGGGGGGTTTCCGAGCAGTACTTC. The chain couples TRBV13 to TRBJ2-7; 12 bases fit TRBD2. The CDR3 consists of 16 residues. From germline, CDR1 is PRHDT and CDR2 FYEKMQ (reference sequence). J was trimmed by 6 bases and V by 0 bases; bases with no gene match: 6.

The rearrangement links TRBV5-5 to TRBJ2-2, with D perhaps matching TRBD1 (6 bases). Germline loops: CDR1 SGHKS, CDR2 YYEKEE (reference sequence). This CDR3 has 15 residues. V lost 2 bases and J lost 7, with 15 bases in between. The CDR3 region has the DNA TGTGCCAGCAGCTTTTCTGGGGGCGCGGGCGGGGAGCTGTTTTTT. It specifies CASSFSGGAGGELFF. Variable domain in full (rest from reference TRBV5-5 and TRBJ2-2): DAGVTQSPTHLIKTRGQQVTLRCSPISGHKSVSWYQQVLGQGPQFIFQYYEKEERGRGNFPDRFSARQFPNYSSELNVNALLLGDSALYLCASSFSGGAGGELFFGEGSRLTVL.